These T cell receptor beta chains were read from a single sample in a study of tumor-infiltrating lymphocytes in primary liver carcinoma. TCRdb recomputed calls from the multiplex PCR reads with MiXCR, one row per CDR3 protein. The sample lists approximately 54,000 distinct CDR3 sequences, about 70% occurring once. Sequenced: liver tumor tissue from sampling region 2. The receptors here all came from a man aged 35 to 55 with primary liver carcinoma and hepatitis B virus infection. Both conserved end residues are part of each CDR3. Fields, in order: D gene, J gene, V gene, clone size, CDR3 protein, CDR3 DNA. The D gene is left open where the match is weak. Some rows mark clone size as missing; the rest say once, few, many or name a class of expanded clone.

TRBD1,TRBJ2-1,TRBV7-8,.,CASVGQGRDEKFF,TGTGCCAGCGTGGGACAGGGCAGAGATGAGAAGTTCTTC
.,TRBJ2-1,TRBV11-3,medium-sized,CASSLGGTGVYNEQFF,TGTGCCAGCAGCTTAGGCGGGACGGGGGTCTACAATGAGCAGTTCTTC
.,TRBJ1-2,TRBV6-5,once,CASNYSGQLNYGHTF,TGTGCCAGCAATTACTCCGGACAGCTTAACTATGGCCACACCTTC
TRBD2,TRBJ2-1,TRBV12-3/TRBV12-4,.,CASSSTGLAGGGGEGIEQFF,TGTGCCAGCAGTTCGACCGGACTAGCGGGAGGCGGAGGAGAGGGCATTGAGCAGTTCTTC
.,TRBJ2-3,TRBV11-2,.,CASSSTSVSTDTQCF,TGTGCCAGCAGCTCTACGTCAGTGAGCACAGATACGCAGTGTTTT
.,TRBJ1-2,TRBV5-4,once,CACSPLTDPNYGYTF,TGTGCCTGCAGTCCGTTGACCGACCCTAACTATGGCTACACCTTC
TRBD1,TRBJ1-2,TRBV7-8,once,CTSSSSALRDSYGYTF,TGTACCAGCAGCTCATCAGCGCTCCGGGACAGCTATGGCTACACCTTC
.,TRBJ2-7,TRBV4-1,many,CASSQFRTSRGEQYF,TGCGCCAGCAGCCAATTTAGGACAAGCCGGGGGGAGCAGTACTTC
.,TRBJ2-2,TRBV10-1,.,CASSEGRTKTGELFF,TGCGCCAGCAGTGAAGGCAGGACGAAGACCGGGGAGCTGTTTTTT
TRBD1,TRBJ1-2,TRBV28,many,CASSPGQGFYGYTF,TGTGCCAGCAGCCCGGGACAGGGTTTCTATGGCTACACCTTC
TRBD1,TRBJ2-3,TRBV12-3/TRBV12-4,.,CASSFRGGTLSTDMQYF,TGTGCCAGCAGTTTTAGAGGGGGCACGCTTAGCACAGATATGCAGTATTTT
.,TRBJ2-3,TRBV20-1,.,CSASTAGANIDKQYF,TGCAGTGCTAGCACCGCGGGGGCAAACATAGATAAGCAGTATTTT
TRBD1,TRBJ2-3,TRBV5-1,.,CPSSLGQGNKDTQYF,TGCCCCAGCAGCCTTGGACAGGGGAATAAGGATACGCAGTATTTT
TRBD1,TRBJ2-1,TRBV10-3,.,CAIRVGQEEGEQFF,TGTGCTATCAGAGTCGGACAGGAGGAAGGCGAGCAGTTCTTC
TRBD1,TRBJ1-4,TRBV10-3,.,CAIRGLPGQSNEKLFF,TGTGCCATCAGAGGCTTACCGGGACAGAGTAATGAAAAACTGTTTTTT
.,TRBJ2-7,TRBV7-9,few,CANSPLYEQYF,TGTGCCAACAGCCCACTCTATGAGCAGTACTTC
TRBD1,TRBJ1-1,TRBV11-2,.,CAGSRMGGQGFGTEALF,TGCGCCGGCAGCCGAATGGGGGGACAGGGGTTCGGCACTGAAGCTCTCTTT
.,TRBJ2-3,TRBV6-1,.,CASSQLAGLTIDTHYF,TGTGCCAGCAGTCAATTAGCCGGTTTAACCATAGATACGCATTATTTT
.,TRBJ2-1,TRBV6-6,once,CATTLPRDNYIEQFF,TGTGCCACCACCCTCCCCAGGGACAACTACATTGAGCAGTTCTTC
TRBD2,TRBJ2-3,TRBV12-3/TRBV12-4,.,CASSKLAGGDDTQYF,TGTGCCAGCAGTAAATTAGCGGGAGGAGACGATACGCAGTATTTT
.,TRBJ2-1,TRBV11-2,many,CASSPMIEASQFF,TGTGCCAGCAGCCCGATGATTGAGGCCTCGCAGTTCTTC
.,TRBJ1-3,TRBV7-9,many,CASSLVRTAGNTIYF,TGTGCCAGCAGCTTAGTCCGGACAGCTGGAAACACCATATATTTT
TRBD1,TRBJ2-7,TRBV29-1,medium-sized,CSVGQGAYEQYF,TGCAGCGTTGGGCAGGGGGCCTACGAGCAGTACTTC